Listed here are 24 T cell receptor beta chains from one sample, sequenced in a study of Graves' ophthalmopathy and Graves' hyperthyroidism (dated by TCRdb to about 2018). The instrument was an Illumina HiSeq 2000. For repertoire sequencing, TCR beta CDR3 regions were amplified from RNA transcripts. HTBI primers and the Qiagen OneStep RT-PCR kit were used in a first-round RT-PCR, which was followed by a second-round multiplex PCR, size selection and purification. TCRdb reanalyzed the raw reads on its own, using fastp at Q25 for trimming and MiXCR for clone calling, and kept in-frame beta chains. Merged by CDR3 protein, the rows form single entries marked with the most common genes and DNA. In this sample the table shows almost 750,000 distinct CDR3 sequences, 40% of which occur a single time. The ten largest clones represent about 40% of the sample. The sample was peripheral blood. These receptors came from an adult man with Graves' ophthalmopathy.

CDR3 nucleotide sequence: TGTGCCAGCAACTTAGGACAGACGAAGACCTACGAGCAGTACTTC. Protein: CASNLGQTKTYEQYF. This rearrangement joins TRBV10-3 to TRBJ2-7; D possibly corresponds to TRBD1 (6 bases). The germline V gene encodes CDR1 ENHRY and CDR2 SYGVKD. This CDR3 spans 15 amino acids. Between the trimmed V and J ends, which lost 10 bases and 2 bases, there was a span of 21 bases.

This chain uses TRBV19 with TRBJ2-7; 10 bases fit TRBD2. The V and J ends lost 5 bases and 7 bases, in that order; junction bases with no gene match: 14. This CDR3 is 16 amino acids long. The germline CDR1 and CDR2 sequences are LNHDA and SQIVND (reference sequence). In DNA, the CDR3 is TGTGCCAGTAGTTCGCACAAGACTAGCGGGCCGGGTGAGCAGTACTTC. Translation: CASSSHKTSGPGEQYF.

The rearrangement joins TRBV25-1 to TRBJ2-5; 9 bases map to TRBD2. Trimming cost V 8 bases and J 4 bases; bases outside gene matches: 8. This CDR3 contains 14 residues. CDR1 MGHDK and CDR2 SYGVNS come from the germline V gene. The CDR3 DNA is TGTGCCAGCTCACCAGAGACTAGCGGAGAGACCCAGTACTTC. Amino acid sequence: CASSPETSGETQYF.

This clonotype was seen just once. This chain connects TRBV20-1 to TRBJ2-3, with no clear D. Germline CDR1 DFQATT, CDR2 SNEGSKA (reference sequence). With 6 bases removed from V and 2 bases from J, the gap between germline ends came to 9 bases. CDR3 length equals 12 residues. CDR3 sequence (DNA): TGCAGTGCCCCGCATACCACAGATACGCAGTATTTT. It specifies CSAPHTTDTQYF.

In this sample, this clonotype turned up many times. The chain employs TRBV19 and TRBJ1-5; 8 nucleotides agree with TRBD1. V dropped 6 bases and J dropped 6; count of bases not matched to a gene: 4. Germline-derived CDR1 and CDR2 are LNHDA and SQIVND (reference sequence). This CDR3 has 13 amino acids. The CDR3 reads CASRSDRAQPQHF. The CDR3 DNA reads TGTGCCAGTAGATCGGACAGGGCTCAGCCCCAGCATTTT. The whole variable domain, filled in from reference TRBV19 and TRBJ1-5, reads DGGITQSPKYLFRKEGQNVTLSCEQNLNHDAMYWYRQDPGQGLRLIYYSQIVNDFQKGDIAEGYSVSREKKESFPLTVTSAQKNPTAFYLCASRSDRAQPQHFGDGTRLSIL.

The genes are TRBV10-3 and TRBJ1-5; TRBD1 might be the D (5 bases). This CDR3 region has 14 residues. The V and J ends lost 3 bases and 6 bases respectively, with 12 bases between them. CDR1 is ENHRY, CDR2 SYGVKD, per germline. CDR3 nucleotide sequence: TGTGCCATCAGTGATATAAGGGGCGGTCAGCCCCAGCATTTT. It specifies CAISDIRGGQPQHF.

This clonotype came up many times. The gene calls are TRBV7-2 and TRBJ2-7; no clear D. There are 14 residues in the CDR3. V shed 0 bases and J shed 4 bases, with 10 bases lying between them. Germline V gene sequence: CDR1 SGHTA, CDR2 FQGNSA. DNA of the CDR3: TGTGCCAGCAGCTTAGCACGTGTGGGGTACGAGCAGTACTTC. Its protein product is CASSLARVGYEQYF.

This clonotype was observed many times. V is TRBV20-1 and J is TRBJ2-5; 11 bases are shared with TRBD2. With V trimmed by 7 bases and J by 5 bases, 3 bases remained unmatched. CDR3 length equals 12 residues. The germline CDR1 and CDR2 sequences are DFQATT and SNEGSKA (reference sequence). The CDR3 loop reads CSGLAGSETQYF. As DNA, the CDR3 is TGCAGTGGACTAGCGGGGAGTGAGACCCAGTACTTC.

This clonotype has only a few counts. The V gene is TRBV25-1, the J gene TRBJ1-5; TRBD1 matches at 8 bases. Germline loops: CDR1 MGHDK, CDR2 SYGVNS. The V and J ends lost 11 bases and 6 bases, in that order; junction bases with no gene match: 21. The CDR3 length is 17 residues. CDR3 in DNA: TGTGCCTGGAGCGCCCCTCGTCGCGGGACAGGCCCTCAGCCCCAGCATTTT. Protein product: CAWSAPRRGTGPQPQHF.

This clonotype turned up a few times. The chain uses TRBV7-2 and TRBJ1-2; a weak D match, TRBD1 (6 bases). V lost 5 bases and J lost 0, with 13 bases in between. This CDR3 region has 15 residues. CDR1 and CDR2 (germline): SGHTA, FQGNSA. The CDR3 DNA is TGTGCCAGCAGCATCCGGACAGTTTCTAACTATGGCTACACCTTC. Its translation is CASSIRTVSNYGYTF.

This rearrangement joins TRBV7-2 to TRBJ1-5; 7 bases map to TRBD1. Trimming took 10 bases from V and 5 from J; bases not matched to a gene: 5. The V gene's germline CDR1 is SGHTA and CDR2 FQGNSA. CDR3 length: 12 residues. The CDR3 DNA is TGTGCCAACAGGGGCCGTTATCAGCCCCAGCATTTT. Translation: CANRGRYQPQHF.

This clonotype was observed a few times. The chain has TRBV4-3 and TRBJ2-5, with 15 bases aligning to TRBD2. V gave up 4 bases and J gave up 2 bases; unmatched junction bases: 11. CDR1 is LGHNA, CDR2 YSLEER, per germline. There are 19 residues in the CDR3. The CDR3, as DNA: TGCGCCAGCAGCCCGGGGACTAGCGGGAGGCCGTATTCGCAAGAGACCCAGTACTTC. This sequence encodes CASSPGTSGRPYSQETQYF.

The chain combines TRBV7-2 with TRBJ2-2, with 12 bases that match TRBD2. J gave up 4 bases and V 10 bases, and 10 bases lay outside the gene matches. Germline V gene lookup returns CDR1 SGHTA and CDR2 FQGNSA. The CDR3 has 16 amino acids. CDR3 nucleotide sequence: TGTGCCATCCCGACTAGCGGGGGCGCCCTCACCGGGGAGCTGTTTTTT. Amino acids: CAIPTSGGALTGELFF.

V gene TRBV25-1 combines with J gene TRBJ1-2; D unclear. Trimming left V 0 bases short and J 4 bases short, with 6 bases between. Germline V lookup: CDR1 MGHDK, CDR2 SYGVNS. The CDR3 extends over 13 amino acids. In DNA form, the CDR3 reads TGTGCCAGCAGTGAATATGGCCTCTATGGCTACACCTTC. Its translation is CASSEYGLYGYTF.

This clonotype was counted many times. J is TRBJ2-7 and V is TRBV10-3; D is uncertain. V lost 2 bases and J lost 3, with 5 bases in between. Per the germline V gene, CDR1 is ENHRY and CDR2 is SYGVKD. This CDR3 region has 12 residues. CDR3 residues: CAISEADYEQYF. The CDR3 coding sequence is TGTGCCATCAGTGAGGCAGACTACGAGCAGTACTTC.

This clonotype showed up just a few times. This sequence joins TRBV20-1 and TRBJ1-2, with 8 nucleotides matching TRBD1. The CDR3 is 16 amino acids. Trimming removed 0 bases from V and 4 bases from J; junction bases left unmatched: 10. Germline V lookup: CDR1 DFQATT, CDR2 SNEGSKA (reference sequence). The CDR3 DNA follows: TGCAGTGCTAGAGATATAGGACAGGGCCCAACCTATGGCTACACCTTC. It translates to CSARDIGQGPTYGYTF.

The chain is built from TRBV20-1 and TRBJ2-3; 7 bases agree with TRBD2. Germline trimming cut 5 bases from V and 1 base from J; bases unmatched to any gene: 6. The CDR3 extends over 14 amino acids. Germline CDR1 and CDR2: DFQATT and SNEGSKA (reference sequence). The CDR3 bases are TGCAGTGCTCAAAGCGGGGCGGGCACAGATACGCAGTATTTT. It translates to CSAQSGAGTDTQYF.

This chain links TRBV7-9 with TRBJ2-6; 9 positions agree with TRBD1. V lost 6 bases, J lost 2 bases, and 11 bases stayed unmatched. Germline V gives CDR1 SEHNR, CDR2 FQNEAQ (reference sequence). The CDR3 totals 18 residues. The DNA for the CDR3 is TGTGCCAGCAGTTACCTGGGACAGGGACGCCCTGGGGCCAACGTCCTGACTTTC. Translating gives CASSYLGQGRPGANVLTF.

This clonotype was seen more than once but under ten times. The chain is built from TRBV7-9 and TRBJ2-6; 10 nucleotides agree with TRBD1. Germline CDR1 is SEHNR and CDR2 is FQNEAQ (reference sequence). Trimming cost V 5 bases and J 4 bases; bases outside gene matches: 14. The CDR3 loop spans 19 amino acids. CDR3 in amino acids: CASSQDWGDRGWGANVLTF. In DNA form, the CDR3 reads TGTGCCAGCAGCCAAGATTGGGGGGACAGGGGATGGGGGGCCAACGTCCTGACTTTC.

This clonotype was counted a few times. V and J are TRBV7-9 and TRBJ1-2; a possible D gene is TRBD1 (5 bases). The CDR3 is 15 amino acids. V was clipped by 3 bases and J by 6 bases, with 17 bases between them. The germline CDR1 and CDR2 sequences are SEHNR and FQNEAQ (reference sequence). The CDR3 loop is CASSLQGLNYDGYTF. In DNA form, the CDR3 reads TGTGCCAGCAGCTTGCAGGGATTGAACTATGATGGCTACACCTTC.

The chain has TRBV2 and TRBJ2-7, with D perhaps TRBD2 (5 bases). Germline CDR1 and CDR2: SNHLY and FYNNEI. The V and J ends lost 1 base and 6 bases respectively, with 16 bases between them. This CDR3 region has 15 residues. The CDR3 loop reads CASSEESFFAGEQYF. The DNA for the CDR3 is TGTGCCAGCAGTGAAGAGAGCTTCTTTGCGGGCGAGCAGTACTTC.

This chain connects TRBV19 to TRBJ2-7, with 11 bases matching TRBD1. V was clipped by 11 bases and J by 3 bases; unmatched bases: 9. The CDR3 runs 14 residues. Germline values: CDR1 LNHDA, CDR2 SQIVND (reference sequence). The CDR3 DNA follows: TGTGCCTGGAAGGGACAGGGGGTAGGCTACGAGCAGTACTTC. It specifies CAWKGQGVGYEQYF.

This clonotype was observed a handful of times. CDR3 loop: CASSLAGYSYEQYF. CDR3 in DNA: TGTGCCAGCAGCTTGGCAGGGTACAGTTACGAGCAGTACTTC. The chain employs TRBV5-8 and TRBJ2-7; maybe TRBD1 (5 bases). V lost 0 bases to trimming and J lost 4 bases, with 11 bases between them. Germline CDR1 and CDR2: SGHTS and YDEGEE. CDR3 length: 14 amino acids.

The rearrangement links TRBV7-9 to TRBJ1-5; TRBD1 might be the D (6 bases). The CDR3 covers 15 residues. Deletions cut 4 bases from V and 0 bases from J, with 10 bases between. Germline V gives CDR1 SEHNR, CDR2 FQNEAQ (reference sequence). Here the CDR3 reads CASSSQGDSNQPQHF. CDR3 nucleotides: TGTGCCAGCAGCTCACAGGGAGATAGCAATCAGCCCCAGCATTTT.